This TCR beta chain was identified in a study of T-cell memory formation after mild COVID-19. Study conclusions and caveats: Certain responding clones were present in pre-infection memory, suggesting participation of cross-reactive memory.

This clonotype was counted a few times. What it binds is not known. Per the germline V gene, CDR1 is MGHDK and CDR2 is SYGVNS. With 6 bases clipped from V and 12 bases from J, the junction kept 6 bases outside the gene matches. This CDR3 contains 13 residues. Each CDR3 protein gets one entry after TCRdb re-called the 5' RACE reads with MiXCR. Altogether roughly 170,000 distinct CDR3 sequences are present, roughly a fifth being singletons, with the ten largest covering more than 20%. Material for sequencing was PBMCs or a T cell subset sorted from them (not recorded which). J is TRBJ2-1 and V is TRBV25-1; the match to TRBD2 covers 12 bases. The receptor was derived from an adult woman who had mild COVID-19 (a few samples of this study predate the infection). Cell type and time point are not known. CDR3: CASRDGLAGRQFF. DNA for the CDR3: TGTGCCAGCAGAGACGGACTAGCGGGAAGGCAGTTCTTC.